These 2 T cell receptor beta chains share one sample of origin, sequenced in a study of T cells after yellow fever vaccination. TCRdb analysed the 5' RACE reads with MiXCR anew, one entry per CDR3 protein. The table has more than 65,000 distinct CDR3 sequences, approximately 5% seen once; the top ten hold 2.2%. Sequencing used CD4+ T cells sorted from PBMCs, obtained around 16 days after the first yellow fever vaccination. All receptors come from a man between 18 and 29 years old who received the YFV17D yellow fever vaccine.

In the case of this clonotype: A much larger clone sits a single nucleotide away, making a read error possible. The V gene is TRBV25-1, the J gene TRBJ2-5; no firm D call. CDR1 MGHDK and CDR2 SYGVNS come from the germline V gene. The CDR3 consists of 14 residues. The CDR3 reads CAGSGWSRQETQYF. The CDR3 nucleotides read TGTGCCGGCAGTGGCTGGAGTCGCCAAGAGACCCAGTACTTC.

This clonotype was picked up many times. The rearrangement uses TRBV20-1 and TRBJ1-4; TRBD1 matches at 7 bases. This CDR3 has 14 residues. The germline V gene has CDR1 DFQATT and CDR2 SNEGSKA (reference sequence). The V and J ends lost 5 bases and 8 bases, in that order; junction bases with no gene match: 11. The CDR3 DNA reads TGCAGTGCTCGTGACAGGGTTAGAGGGGAAAAACTGTTTTTT. It encodes CSARDRVRGEKLFF.